The source of this TCR beta chain is a study of Ad26.COV2.S vaccination and SARS-CoV-2 variants. About the study: The COV1001 Ad26.COV2.S trial arm included the donor.

Study-wide findings and caveats: Breadth of non-spike TCRs did not differ between vaccinees and placebo recipients. Recipients given vaccine exceeded placebo recipients in spike-specific TCR breadth.

Trimming cost V 0 bases and J 4 bases, with 10 bases left between them. The CDR3 totals 14 residues. CDR1 is KGHSH and CDR2 is LQKENI in the germline V gene. Treatment described: some 20 received Ad26.COV2.S at low or high dose, single or two shots; roughly five received placebo; per-sample allocation not given. Day 63 after the first vaccine or placebo injection was the time point for sampling. The donor was a Boston adult aged 18-55 years. Using immunoSEQ multiplex PCR, the repertoire was profiled, and TCRdb retains in-frame clones only, with some absent. The table lists 350,000 to 500,000 clones, roughly 88% of them singletons. With regard to this clone: Its antigen is still unknown.

This receptor was taken from a person between 18 and 65 years old who received the Ad26.COV2.S COVID-19 vaccine or a placebo. This sequence joins TRBV18 and TRBJ2-7; D might be TRBD2 (5 bases). The sequencing here drew on peripheral blood, taken in a trial of Ad26.COV2.S vaccine versus placebo. CDR3 nucleotide sequence: TGTGCCAGCTCACCACCCCTCAGGACTTACGAGCAGTACTTC. Encoded protein: CASSPPLRTYEQYF.